This T cell receptor (beta chain) derives from a study of CD8+ T cells in alopecia areata. On the study more broadly: The study gave treated patients oral tofacitinib at 5 to 10 mg twice daily. Patients took tofacitinib for 6 to 18 months, followed by 6 drug-free months. Study-wide points: Tofacitinib yielded significantly lower scalp clonality and fewer expanded CD8+ clones among the top 100.

Only a few counts were recorded for this clone. Antigen unknown. The CDR3 contains 19 residues. Trimming removed 1 base at V and 2 bases at J, with 22 bases between. The germline CDR1 and CDR2 sequences are MGHRA and YSYEKL. Investigators isolated RNA and reverse transcribed it into cDNA to act as the sequencing template. Clones were sequenced by immunoSEQ multiplex PCR, and TCRdb holds only the in-frame ones, with some missing. The sample has approximately 200,000 clones, around 56% seen once. The treatment was: oral pan-JAK inhibitor, 5-10 mg twice daily. Using a FACSAria, the CD4+ and CD8+ T cells were sorted from the PBMCs.

The sequence derives from a human donor with alopecia areata. The chain carries TRBV4-1 and TRBJ2-3, with D perhaps matching TRBD2 (6 bases). The specimen comprised CD4+ T cells sorted from blood, sampled at week 4, from a patient treated with tofacitinib. This chain's CDR3 is CASSQGTPTSVAPTDTQYF. CDR3 in DNA: TGCGCCAGCAGCCAAGGCACCCCGACTAGTGTTGCGCCCACAGATACGCAGTATTTT.